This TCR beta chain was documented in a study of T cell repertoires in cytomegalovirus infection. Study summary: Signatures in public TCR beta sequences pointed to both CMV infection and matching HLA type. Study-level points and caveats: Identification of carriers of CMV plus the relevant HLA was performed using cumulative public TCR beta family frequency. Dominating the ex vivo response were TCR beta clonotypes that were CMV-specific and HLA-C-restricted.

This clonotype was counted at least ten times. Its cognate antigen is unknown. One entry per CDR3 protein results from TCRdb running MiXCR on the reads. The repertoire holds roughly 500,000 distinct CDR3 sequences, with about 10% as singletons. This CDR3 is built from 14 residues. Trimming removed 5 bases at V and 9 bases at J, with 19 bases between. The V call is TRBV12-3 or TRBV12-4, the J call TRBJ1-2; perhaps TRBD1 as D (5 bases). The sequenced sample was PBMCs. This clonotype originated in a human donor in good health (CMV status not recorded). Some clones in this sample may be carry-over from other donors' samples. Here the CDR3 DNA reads TGTGCCAGCAGTCGGGGGTCTTCCGCAGGAAGCTACACCTTC. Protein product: CASSRGSSAGSYTF.